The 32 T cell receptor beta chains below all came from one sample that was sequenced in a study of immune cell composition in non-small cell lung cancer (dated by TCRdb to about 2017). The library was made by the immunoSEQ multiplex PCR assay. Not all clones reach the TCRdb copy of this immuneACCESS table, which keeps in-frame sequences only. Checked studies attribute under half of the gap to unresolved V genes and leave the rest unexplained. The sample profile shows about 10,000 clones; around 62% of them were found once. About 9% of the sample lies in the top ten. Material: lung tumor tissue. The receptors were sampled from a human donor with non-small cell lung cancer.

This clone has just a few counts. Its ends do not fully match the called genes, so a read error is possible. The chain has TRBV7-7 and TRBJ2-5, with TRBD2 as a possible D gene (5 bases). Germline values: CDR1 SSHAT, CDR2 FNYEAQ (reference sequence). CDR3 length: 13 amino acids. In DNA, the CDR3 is TGTGCTAGCAGCCCCCTCGGGGTGGAGACCCAGTACTTC. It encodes CASSPLGVETQYF. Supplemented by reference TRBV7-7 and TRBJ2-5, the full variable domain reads GAGVSQSPRYKVTKRGQDVTLRCDPISSHATLYWYQQALGQGPEFLTYFNYEAQPDKSGLPSDRFSAERPEGSISTLTIQRTEQRDSAMYRCASSPLGVETQYFGPGTRLLVL.

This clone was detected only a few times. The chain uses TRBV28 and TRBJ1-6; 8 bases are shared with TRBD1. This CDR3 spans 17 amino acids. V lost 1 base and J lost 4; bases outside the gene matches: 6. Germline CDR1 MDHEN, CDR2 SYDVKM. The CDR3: CASSLSGTGLYNSPLHF. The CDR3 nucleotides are TGTGCCAGCAGTTTATCCGGGACAGGTCTATATAATTCACCCCTCCACTTT.

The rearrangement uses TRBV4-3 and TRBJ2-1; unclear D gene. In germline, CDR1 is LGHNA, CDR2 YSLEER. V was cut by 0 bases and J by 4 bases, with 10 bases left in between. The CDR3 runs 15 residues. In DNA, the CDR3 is TGCGCCAGCAGCCAAGATCGGGCGATGTACAATGAGCAGTTCTTC. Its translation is CASSQDRAMYNEQFF.

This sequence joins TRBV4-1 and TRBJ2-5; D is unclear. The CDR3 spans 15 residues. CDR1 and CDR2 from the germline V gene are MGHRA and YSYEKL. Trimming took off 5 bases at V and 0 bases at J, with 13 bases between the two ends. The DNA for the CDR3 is TGCGCCAGCAGCGATCTCGGACGGGACCAAGAGACCCAGTACTTC. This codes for CASSDLGRDQETQYF.

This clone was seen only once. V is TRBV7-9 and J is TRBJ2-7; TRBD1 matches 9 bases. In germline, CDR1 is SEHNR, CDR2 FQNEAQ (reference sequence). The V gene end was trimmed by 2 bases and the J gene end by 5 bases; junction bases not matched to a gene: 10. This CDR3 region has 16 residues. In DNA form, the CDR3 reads TGTGCCAGCAGCTTAAATTTTAGGGACAGGGTTCACGAGCAGTACTTC. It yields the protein CASSLNFRDRVHEQYF.

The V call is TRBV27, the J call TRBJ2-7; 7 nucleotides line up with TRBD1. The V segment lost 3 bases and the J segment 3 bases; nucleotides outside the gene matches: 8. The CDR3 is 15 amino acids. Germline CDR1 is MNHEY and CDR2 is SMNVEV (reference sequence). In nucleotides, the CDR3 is TGTGCCAGCAGTTTTTCTCGGGACAGATACTACGAGCAGTACTTC. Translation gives CASSFSRDRYYEQYF.

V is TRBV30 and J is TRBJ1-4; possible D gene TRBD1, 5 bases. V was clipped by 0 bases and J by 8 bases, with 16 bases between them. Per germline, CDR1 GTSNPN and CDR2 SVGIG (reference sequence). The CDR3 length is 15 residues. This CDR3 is CAWSVPSGPGEKLFF. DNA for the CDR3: TGTGCCTGGAGTGTACCTTCGGGGCCGGGGGAAAAACTGTTTTTT. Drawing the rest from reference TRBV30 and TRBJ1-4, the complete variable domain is SQTIHQWPATLVQPVGSPLSLECTVEGTSNPNLYWYRQAAGRGLQLLFYSVGIGQISSEVPQNLSASRPQDRQFILSSKKLLLSDSGFYLCAWSVPSGPGEKLFFGSGTQLSVL.

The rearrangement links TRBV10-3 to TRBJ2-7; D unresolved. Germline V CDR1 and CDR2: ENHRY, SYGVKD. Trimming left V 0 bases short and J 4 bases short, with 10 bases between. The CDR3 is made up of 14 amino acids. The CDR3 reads CAISESQGFYEQYF. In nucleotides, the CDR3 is TGTGCCATCAGTGAGTCCCAAGGATTTTACGAGCAGTACTTC.

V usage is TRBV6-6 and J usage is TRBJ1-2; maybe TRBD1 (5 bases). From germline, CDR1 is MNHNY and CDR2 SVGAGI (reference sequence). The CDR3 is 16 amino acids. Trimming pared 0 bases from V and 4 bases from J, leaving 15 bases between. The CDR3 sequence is CASSYSGRQNIYGYTF. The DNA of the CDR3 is TGTGCCAGCAGTTACTCGGGGCGGCAGAACATCTATGGCTACACCTTC.

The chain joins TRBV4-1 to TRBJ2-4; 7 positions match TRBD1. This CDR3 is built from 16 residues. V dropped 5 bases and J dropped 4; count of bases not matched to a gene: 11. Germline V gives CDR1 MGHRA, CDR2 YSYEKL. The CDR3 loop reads CASSSPLGQQKNIQYF. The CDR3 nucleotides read TGCGCCAGCAGCTCCCCCCTGGGACAGCAGAAAAACATTCAGTACTTC.

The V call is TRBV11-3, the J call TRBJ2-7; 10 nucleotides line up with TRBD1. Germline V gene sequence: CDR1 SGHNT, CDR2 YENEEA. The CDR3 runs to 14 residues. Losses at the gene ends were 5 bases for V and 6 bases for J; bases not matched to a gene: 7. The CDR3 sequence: CASSLRTGGIEQYF. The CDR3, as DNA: TGTGCCAGCAGCCTGAGGACAGGGGGTATCGAGCAGTACTTC. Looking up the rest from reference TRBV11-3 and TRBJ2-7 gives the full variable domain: EAGVVQSPRYKIIEKKQPVAFWCNPISGHNTLYWYLQNLGQGPELLIRYENEEAVDDSQLPKDRFSAERLKGVDSTLKIQPAELGDSAVYLCASSLRTGGIEQYFGPGTRLTVT.

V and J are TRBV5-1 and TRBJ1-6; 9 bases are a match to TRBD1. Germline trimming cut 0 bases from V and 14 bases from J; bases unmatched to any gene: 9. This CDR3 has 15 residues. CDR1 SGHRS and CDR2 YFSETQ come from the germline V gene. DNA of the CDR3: TGCGCCAGCAGCTTGGTTTCGGGACAGGGTAGTGCCCTCCACTTT. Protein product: CASSLVSGQGSALHF.

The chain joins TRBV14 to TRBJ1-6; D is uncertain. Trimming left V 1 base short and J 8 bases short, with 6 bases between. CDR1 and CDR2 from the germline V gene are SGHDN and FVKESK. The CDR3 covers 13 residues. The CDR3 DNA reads TGTGCCAGCAGCCAAGTAACGCATTCACCCCTCCACTTT. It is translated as CASSQVTHSPLHF.

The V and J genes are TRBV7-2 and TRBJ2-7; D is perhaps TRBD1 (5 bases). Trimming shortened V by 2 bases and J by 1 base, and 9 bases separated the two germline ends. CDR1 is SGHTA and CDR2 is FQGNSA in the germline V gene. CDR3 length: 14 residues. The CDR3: CASSLMQGSYEQYF. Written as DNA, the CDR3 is TGTGCCAGCAGCTTAATGCAGGGTTCCTACGAGCAGTACTTC.

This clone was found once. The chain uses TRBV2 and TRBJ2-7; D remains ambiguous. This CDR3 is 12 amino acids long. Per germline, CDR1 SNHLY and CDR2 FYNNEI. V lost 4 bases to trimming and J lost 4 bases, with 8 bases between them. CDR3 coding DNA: TGTGCCAGCAGTGTCGAGGCTTACGAGCAGTACTTC. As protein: CASSVEAYEQYF.

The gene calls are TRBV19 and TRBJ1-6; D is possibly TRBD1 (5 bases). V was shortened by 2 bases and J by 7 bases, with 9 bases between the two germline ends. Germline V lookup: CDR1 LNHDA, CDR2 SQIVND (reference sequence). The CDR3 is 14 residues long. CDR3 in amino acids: CASSIQAGNSPLHF. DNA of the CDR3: TGTGCCAGTAGTATACAAGCAGGGAATTCACCCCTCCACTTT.

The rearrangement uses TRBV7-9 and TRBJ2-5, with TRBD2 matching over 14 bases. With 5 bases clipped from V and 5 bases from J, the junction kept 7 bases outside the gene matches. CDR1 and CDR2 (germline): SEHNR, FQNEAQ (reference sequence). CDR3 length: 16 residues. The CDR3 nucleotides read TGTGCCAGCAGCAAGACTAGCGGGGGGGCTCGGGAGACCCAGTACTTC. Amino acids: CASSKTSGGARETQYF. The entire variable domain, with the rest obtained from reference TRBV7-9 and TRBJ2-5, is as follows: DTGVSQNPRHKITKRGQNVTFRCDPISEHNRLYWYRQTLGQGPEFLTYFQNEAQLEKSRLLSDRFSAERPKGSFSTLEIQRTEQGDSAMYLCASSKTSGGARETQYFGPGTRLLVL.

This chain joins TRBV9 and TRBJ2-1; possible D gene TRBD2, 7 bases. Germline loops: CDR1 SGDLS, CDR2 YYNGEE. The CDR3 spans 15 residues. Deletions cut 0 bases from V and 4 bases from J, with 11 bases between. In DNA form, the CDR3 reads TGTGCCAGCAGCGTAGTGGCGGGGGCTTACAATGAGCAGTTCTTC. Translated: CASSVVAGAYNEQFF.

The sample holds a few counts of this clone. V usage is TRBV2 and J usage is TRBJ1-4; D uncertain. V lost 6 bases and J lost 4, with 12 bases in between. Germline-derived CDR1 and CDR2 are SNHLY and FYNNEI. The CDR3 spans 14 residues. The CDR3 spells CASREDGLNEKLFF. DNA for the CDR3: TGTGCCAGCAGAGAGGACGGACTTAATGAAAAACTGTTTTTT.

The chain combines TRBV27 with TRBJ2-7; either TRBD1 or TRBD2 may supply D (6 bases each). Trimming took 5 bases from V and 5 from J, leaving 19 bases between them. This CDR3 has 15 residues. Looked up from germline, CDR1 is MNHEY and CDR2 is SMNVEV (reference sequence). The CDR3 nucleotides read TGTGCCAGCAGTCCGCCGGGACTGGGGGCCGACGAGCAGTACTTC. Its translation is CASSPPGLGADEQYF.

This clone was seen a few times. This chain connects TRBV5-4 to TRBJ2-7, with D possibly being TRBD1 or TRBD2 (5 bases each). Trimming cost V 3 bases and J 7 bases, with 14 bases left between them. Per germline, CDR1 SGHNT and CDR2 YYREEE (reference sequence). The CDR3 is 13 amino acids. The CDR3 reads CASSSDGAAEQYF. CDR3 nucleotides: TGTGCCAGCAGCTCAGACGGGGCAGCTGAGCAGTACTTC.

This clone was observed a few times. The CDR3 loop reads CASSQRQNMNTEAFF. CDR3 in DNA: TGTGCCAGCAGCCAAAGACAAAACATGAACACTGAAGCTTTCTTT. The V gene is TRBV14, the J gene TRBJ1-1; no clear D gene. The V end lost 2 bases, the J end lost 0 bases, and 10 bases lay between the germline ends. This CDR3 comprises 15 residues. Per germline, CDR1 SGHDN and CDR2 FVKESK.

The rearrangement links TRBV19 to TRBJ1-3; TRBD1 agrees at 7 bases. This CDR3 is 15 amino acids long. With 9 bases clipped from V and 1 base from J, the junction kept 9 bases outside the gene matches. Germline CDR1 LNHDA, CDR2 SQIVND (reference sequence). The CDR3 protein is CASHPGGTSGNTIYF. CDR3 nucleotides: TGTGCCAGCCACCCAGGGGGAACGTCTGGAAACACCATATATTTT.

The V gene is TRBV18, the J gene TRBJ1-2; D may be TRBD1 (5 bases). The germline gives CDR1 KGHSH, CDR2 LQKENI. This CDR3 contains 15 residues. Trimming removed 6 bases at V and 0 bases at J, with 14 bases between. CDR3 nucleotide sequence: TGTGCCAGCTCCCCGGGACCGACAGCTAACTATGGCTACACCTTC. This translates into CASSPGPTANYGYTF.

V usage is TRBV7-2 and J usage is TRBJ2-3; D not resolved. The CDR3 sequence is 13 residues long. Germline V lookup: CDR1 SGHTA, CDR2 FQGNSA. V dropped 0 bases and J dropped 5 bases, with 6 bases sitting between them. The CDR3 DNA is TGTGCCAGCAGCTTAGCGCCTAGAGATACGCAGTATTTT. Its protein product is CASSLAPRDTQYF.

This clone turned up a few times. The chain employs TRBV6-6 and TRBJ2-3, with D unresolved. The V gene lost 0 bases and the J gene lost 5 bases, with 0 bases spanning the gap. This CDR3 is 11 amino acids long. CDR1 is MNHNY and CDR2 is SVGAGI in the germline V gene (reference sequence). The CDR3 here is CASSYSDTQYF. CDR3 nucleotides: TGTGCCAGCAGTTACTCAGATACGCAGTATTTT.

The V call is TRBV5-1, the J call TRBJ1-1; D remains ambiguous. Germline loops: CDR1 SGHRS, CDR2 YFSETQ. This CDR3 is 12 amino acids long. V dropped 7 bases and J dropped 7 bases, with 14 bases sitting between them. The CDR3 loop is CASFESVGEAFF. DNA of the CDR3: TGCGCCAGCTTCGAATCGGTGGGTGAAGCTTTCTTT.

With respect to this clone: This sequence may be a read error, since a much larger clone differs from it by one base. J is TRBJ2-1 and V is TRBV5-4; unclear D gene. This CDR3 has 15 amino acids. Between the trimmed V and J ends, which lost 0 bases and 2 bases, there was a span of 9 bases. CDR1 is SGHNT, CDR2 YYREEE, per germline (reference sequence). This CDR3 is CASSLENLAYNEQFF. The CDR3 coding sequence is TGTGCCAGCAGCTTGGAAAACCTGGCCTACAATGAGCAGTTCTTC.

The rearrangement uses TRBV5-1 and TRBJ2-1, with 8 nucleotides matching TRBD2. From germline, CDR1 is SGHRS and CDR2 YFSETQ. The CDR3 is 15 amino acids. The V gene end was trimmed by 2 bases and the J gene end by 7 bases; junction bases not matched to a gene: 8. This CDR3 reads CASSLRTGGRNEQFF. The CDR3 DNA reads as TGCGCCAGCAGCTTAAGGACGGGGGGGCGGAATGAGCAGTTCTTC.

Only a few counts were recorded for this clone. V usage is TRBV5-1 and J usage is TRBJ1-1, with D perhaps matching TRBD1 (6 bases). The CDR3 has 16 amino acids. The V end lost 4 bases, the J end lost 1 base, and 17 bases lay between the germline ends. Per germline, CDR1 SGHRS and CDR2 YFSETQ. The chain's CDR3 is CASSTTTGGGNTEAFF. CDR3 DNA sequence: TGCGCCAGCAGCACCACGACAGGTGGCGGGAACACTGAAGCTTTCTTT.

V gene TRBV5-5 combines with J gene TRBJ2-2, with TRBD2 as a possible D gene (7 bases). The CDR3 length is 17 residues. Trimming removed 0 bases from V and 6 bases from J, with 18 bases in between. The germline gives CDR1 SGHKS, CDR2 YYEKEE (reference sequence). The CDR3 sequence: CASSLGFGGQVSGELFF. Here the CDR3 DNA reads TGTGCCAGCAGCTTGGGGTTCGGGGGGCAGGTTTCCGGGGAGCTGTTTTTT.

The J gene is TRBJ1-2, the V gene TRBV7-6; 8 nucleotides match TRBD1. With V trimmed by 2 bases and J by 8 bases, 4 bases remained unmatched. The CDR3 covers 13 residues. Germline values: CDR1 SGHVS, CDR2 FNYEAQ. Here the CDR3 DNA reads TGTGCCAGCAGCTTAATGGCAGGGGGCGGCTACACCTTC. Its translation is CASSLMAGGGYTF.